These 25 T cell receptor beta chains were sequenced from one sample in a study of cytomegalovirus exposure and HLA in healthy donors. 13 Jbeta primers and 60 Vbeta primers were used for the PCR. Here immunoSEQ multiplex PCR was the method, and the copy in TCRdb shows in-frame clones only, minus some. In the table there are 200,000 to 250,000 clones, 65% to 85% of which are singletons. The specimen was PBMCs. These receptors were taken from a man in his fifties in good health and CMV-seronegative.

This chain joins TRBV5-4 and TRBJ2-2; TRBD1 is a possible D gene (6 bases). Trimming cost V 0 bases and J 3 bases, with 12 bases left between them. CDR3 length: 16 amino acids. Looked up from germline, CDR1 is SGHNT and CDR2 is YYREEE (reference sequence). CDR3 nucleotide sequence: TGTGCCAGCAGCTTGGCCAAGGGGGTCGACACCGGGGAGCTGTTTTTT. Translating it yields CASSLAKGVDTGELFF.

V and J are TRBV19 and TRBJ1-2; the D gene is possibly TRBD1 (6 bases). V was clipped by 5 bases and J by 8 bases, with 24 bases between them. The CDR3 length is 16 residues. Per the germline V gene, CDR1 is LNHDA and CDR2 is SQIVND (reference sequence). CDR3 amino acids: CASSLGGQRRQEGYTF. CDR3 nucleotides: TGTGCCAGTAGTCTTGGGGGCCAAAGGAGGCAGGAGGGCTACACCTTC. Based on the CDR3 plus reference TRBV19 and TRBJ1-2, the full variable domain is DGGITQSPKYLFRKEGQNVTLSCEQNLNHDAMYWYRQDPGQGLRLIYYSQIVNDFQKGDIAEGYSVSREKKESFPLTVTSAQKNPTAFYLCASSLGGQRRQEGYTFGSGTRLTVV.

The chain couples TRBV5-1 to TRBJ2-2; 8 positions match TRBD1. The CDR3 totals 16 residues. Germline-derived CDR1 and CDR2 are SGHRS and YFSETQ. The ends lost 2 bases at V and 4 bases at J; junction bases unmatched: 7. The CDR3 bases are TGCGCCAGCAGCTTCTGGACAGGGTCGGGCACCGGGGAGCTGTTTTTT. It codes for CASSFWTGSGTGELFF.

This rearrangement joins TRBV18 to TRBJ2-7; D call uncertain. The germline CDR1 and CDR2 sequences are KGHSH and LQKENI. CDR3 length: 13 residues. Trimming took off 2 bases at V and 7 bases at J, with 12 bases between the two ends. The CDR3, as DNA: TGTGCCAGCTCACCAGCGACGGCAGGAGAGCAGTACTTC. Amino acids: CASSPATAGEQYF.

V gene TRBV29-1 combines with J gene TRBJ2-7; tentative D call: TRBD1 (6 bases). Germline CDR1 SQVTM, CDR2 ANQGSEA. The CDR3 length is 13 residues. Trimming took 4 bases from V and 9 from J, leaving 19 bases between them. The CDR3 is CSVASSRGIGQYF. The DNA for the CDR3 is TGCAGCGTTGCCTCTAGCAGGGGTATAGGGCAGTACTTC.

The chain links TRBV5-1 to TRBJ2-2, with D tentatively TRBD1 (6 bases). The CDR3 sequence is 15 residues long. V was trimmed by 5 bases and J by 3 bases, leaving 14 bases between them. CDR1 is SGHRS, CDR2 YFSETQ, per germline. In nucleotides, the CDR3 is TGCGCCAGCAGGAGGGACAACCGGGACACCGGGGAGCTGTTTTTT. It translates to CASRRDNRDTGELFF.

This clone was seen more than once but under ten times. The J gene is TRBJ1-2, the V gene TRBV30; possibly TRBD1 for D (6 bases). V lost 7 bases and J 4 bases, leaving 16 bases between the germline ends. This CDR3 spans 13 amino acids. The germline V gene encodes CDR1 GTSNPN and CDR2 SVGIG (reference sequence). The CDR3 is CASPWDKGYGYTF. CDR3 nucleotide sequence: TGTGCCTCACCCTGGGACAAGGGCTATGGCTACACCTTC.

This rearrangement joins TRBV19 to TRBJ1-5; a possible D gene is TRBD1 (5 bases). The CDR3 extends over 15 amino acids. Germline V gene lookup returns CDR1 LNHDA and CDR2 SQIVND (reference sequence). With 4 bases removed from V and 1 base from J, the gap between germline ends came to 11 bases. The CDR3 nucleotides read TGTGCCAGTAGTAATCTCCGACAGAGCAATCAGCCCCAGCATTTT. As protein: CASSNLRQSNQPQHF.

This clone was seen only a few times. The rearrangement uses TRBV7-2 and TRBJ2-7; a weak D match, TRBD2 (5 bases). The CDR3 contains 15 residues. Germline CDR1 SGHTA, CDR2 FQGNSA. Trimming cost V 2 bases and J 2 bases, with 13 bases left between them. The CDR3 loop reads CASSLFRGVAYEQYF. CDR3 coding DNA: TGTGCCAGCAGCTTATTCCGGGGAGTGGCCTACGAGCAGTACTTC.

This chain links TRBV5-1 with TRBJ2-1; maybe TRBD1 (5 bases). The CDR3 loop spans 12 amino acids. V was clipped by 2 bases and J by 9 bases, with 9 bases between them. Per germline, CDR1 SGHRS and CDR2 YFSETQ. The CDR3 loop is CASSLGVFEQFF. In nucleotides, the CDR3 is TGCGCCAGCAGCTTAGGGGTTTTTGAGCAGTTCTTC.

About this clone: This sample also contains other DNA sequences that code for the same CDR3. The rearrangement uses TRBV27 and TRBJ2-7, with 8 bases lining up with TRBD1. CDR1 and CDR2 from the germline V gene are MNHEY and SMNVEV (reference sequence). V trimming: 4 bases; J trimming: 0 bases; junction bases outside the gene matches: 2. The CDR3 has 14 amino acids. The CDR3 DNA reads as TGTGCCAGCAGTTCCGGACAGGGCTCCTACGAGCAGTACTTC. It is translated as CASSSGQGSYEQYF.

This clone was seen more than once but under ten times. This chain joins TRBV27 and TRBJ2-7; TRBD1 might be the D (6 bases). CDR3 length equals 15 residues. V lost 2 bases and J lost 1, with 12 bases in between. Germline CDR1 is MNHEY and CDR2 is SMNVEV (reference sequence). CDR3 region: CASSLQGTDSYEQYF. In nucleotides, the CDR3 is TGTGCCAGCAGTTTACAGGGGACCGATTCCTACGAGCAGTACTTC.

The gene calls are TRBV2 and TRBJ1-5; no clear D. Per the germline V gene, CDR1 is SNHLY and CDR2 is FYNNEI. V was trimmed by 5 bases and J by 0 bases, leaving 8 bases between them. The length of the CDR3 is 14 residues. CDR3 amino acids: CASSSYSSNQPQHF. CDR3 coding DNA: TGTGCCAGCAGTTCGTACAGTAGCAATCAGCCCCAGCATTTT.

The gene calls are TRBV9 and TRBJ2-1, with 10 bases fitting TRBD2. V was pared by 3 bases and J by 10 bases, with 16 bases of the junction left unmatched. The length of the CDR3 is 17 residues. Germline values: CDR1 SGDLS, CDR2 YYNGEE. CDR3 region: CASSAPGGAGGGREQFF. CDR3 DNA sequence: TGTGCCAGCAGCGCGCCCGGTGGAGCGGGAGGGGGGAGGGAGCAGTTCTTC. The whole variable domain, filled in from reference TRBV9 and TRBJ2-1, reads DSGVTQTPKHLITATGQRVTLRCSPRSGDLSVYWYQQSLDQGLQFLIQYYNGEERAKGNILERFSAQQFPDLHSELNLSSLELGDSALYFCASSAPGGAGGGREQFFGPGTRLTVL.

The chain recombines TRBV29-1 with TRBJ2-5; 13 bases fit TRBD2. Germline values: CDR1 SQVTM, CDR2 ANQGSEA. This CDR3 is 18 amino acids long. With V trimmed by 2 bases and J by 4 bases, 13 bases remained unmatched. CDR3 DNA: TGCAGCGTTGAAACGGGACTAGCGGGAACTTTGAGGGGAGAGACCCAGTACTTC. Its translation is CSVETGLAGTLRGETQYF.

This clone was seen only once. The rearrangement links TRBV4-2 to TRBJ2-7, with 7 bases matching TRBD2. V was pared by 1 base and J by 4 bases, with 4 bases of the junction left unmatched. The CDR3 sequence is 14 residues long. Germline V gene data show CDR1 as LGHNA and CDR2 as YNFKEQ. This chain's CDR3 is CASSQAGGYYEQYF. The CDR3 coding sequence is TGTGCCAGCAGCCAAGCGGGGGGATATTACGAGCAGTACTTC.

This clone was observed once. V is TRBV7-9 and J is TRBJ2-7; no clear D gene. The germline V gene encodes CDR1 SEHNR and CDR2 FQNEAQ (reference sequence). The V gene lost 5 bases and the J gene lost 3 bases, with 11 bases spanning the gap. The CDR3 consists of 13 residues. The CDR3 loop reads CASSPVADYEQYF. DNA of the CDR3: TGTGCCAGCAGCCCGGTCGCGGACTACGAGCAGTACTTC.

The chain couples TRBV6-5 to TRBJ1-3; 10 positions agree with TRBD1. CDR3 size: 15 residues. Looked up from germline, CDR1 is MNHEY and CDR2 is SVGAGI. V gave up 0 bases and J gave up 8 bases; unmatched junction bases: 4. The CDR3 reads CASSYSWDRGYTIYF. CDR3 nucleotides: TGTGCCAGCAGTTACTCTTGGGACAGGGGATACACCATATATTTT.

The chain employs TRBV30 and TRBJ2-2; 7 bases align to TRBD1. With 3 bases clipped from V and 6 bases from J, the junction kept 4 bases outside the gene matches. In germline, CDR1 is GTSNPN, CDR2 SVGIG (reference sequence). The length of the CDR3 is 13 residues. This chain's CDR3 is CAWSADRAGELFF. CDR3 bases: TGTGCCTGGAGCGCCGACAGGGCCGGGGAGCTGTTTTTT.

CDR3 nucleotides: TGTGCCAGCACCAGGACAGGGAAATATGAGCAGTTCTTC. Encoded protein: CASTRTGKYEQFF. The V gene is TRBV9, the J gene TRBJ2-1, with TRBD1 identical over 8 bases. CDR1 and CDR2 (germline): SGDLS, YYNGEE. The CDR3 has 13 residues. V lost 6 bases to trimming and J lost 8 bases; unmatched junction nucleotides: 7.

This sequence joins TRBV28 and TRBJ2-7; no clear D gene. This CDR3 is built from 12 residues. Germline V gene sequence: CDR1 MDHEN, CDR2 SYDVKM. V lost 11 bases, J lost 5 bases, and 16 bases lay in between. The CDR3 loop reads CALTYDSDEQYF. DNA of the CDR3: TGTGCCCTGACTTACGACTCGGACGAGCAGTACTTC. The whole variable domain, remainder taken from reference TRBV28 and TRBJ2-7, is DVKVTQSSRYLVKRTGEKVFLECVQDMDHENMFWYRQDPGLGLRLIYFSYDVKMKEKGDIPEGYSVSREKKERFSLILESASTNQTSMYLCALTYDSDEQYFGPGTRLTVT.

The genes are TRBV11-2 and TRBJ1-1; D remains unclear. The V gene's germline CDR1 is SGHAT and CDR2 FQNNGV. Between the trimmed V and J ends, which lost 0 bases and 0 bases, there was a span of 14 bases. CDR3 length equals 17 residues. This CDR3 is CASSLDSFTAMNTEAFF. CDR3 DNA sequence: TGTGCCAGCAGCTTAGATTCGTTCACAGCTATGAACACTGAAGCTTTCTTT.

The chain combines TRBV9 with TRBJ1-1, with 8 bases lining up with TRBD1. Germline trimming cut 1 base from V and 6 bases from J; bases unmatched to any gene: 2. The CDR3 contains 13 residues. Germline lookup yields CDR1 SGDLS and CDR2 YYNGEE. The CDR3 DNA reads TGTGCCAGCAGCGTAACGGACAGGGCTGAAGCTTTCTTT. This codes for CASSVTDRAEAFF.

The sample holds a few counts of this clone. This rearrangement joins TRBV11-3 to TRBJ2-1; TRBD1 matches at 11 bases. The CDR3 contains 15 residues. The germline V gene encodes CDR1 SGHNT and CDR2 YENEEA. Losses at the gene ends were 3 bases for V and 7 bases for J; bases not matched to a gene: 5. This CDR3 reads CASSFRTGGVNEQFF. The CDR3 DNA is TGTGCCAGCAGCTTCAGGACAGGGGGCGTAAATGAGCAGTTCTTC. The full variable domain, in which reference TRBV11-3 and TRBJ2-1 provide the parts outside the CDR3, is EAGVVQSPRYKIIEKKQPVAFWCNPISGHNTLYWYLQNLGQGPELLIRYENEEAVDDSQLPKDRFSAERLKGVDSTLKIQPAELGDSAVYLCASSFRTGGVNEQFFGPGTRLTVL.

The chain joins TRBV4-1 to TRBJ2-5, with D perhaps matching TRBD2 (6 bases). The DNA end is more similar to TRBJ2-7, so the J call may be wrong. The CDR3 runs 13 residues. Germline CDR1 reads MGHRA; CDR2 reads YSYEKL. The CDR3 DNA follows: TGCGCCAGCAGCCTGCGGGGTTCTTACGAGCAGTACTTC. It specifies CASSLRGSYEQYF.